What follows are 27 T cell receptor beta chains derived from one specimen sequenced in a study of shared clonotypes between healthy human individuals. The method was immunoSEQ multiplex PCR; TCRdb's version includes in-frame clones alone and lacks a portion of them. The data contain 2 million to 3 million clones, around 90% of them seen just once; the ten biggest clones take up over 0.12%. Sequencing used naive CD4+ T cells sorted from blood. This sample's subset: CD45RA+ positively selected. These receptors were taken from a young man in good health.

Note on this clone: Other DNA sequences in this specimen translate into the identical CDR3. The J gene is TRBJ2-6, the V gene TRBV5-1; D is possibly TRBD1 (5 bases). V lost 2 bases to trimming and J lost 0 bases, with 6 bases between them. The CDR3 covers 15 residues. CDR1 is SGHRS and CDR2 is YFSETQ in the germline V gene. This CDR3 reads CASSFDSSGANVLTF. The CDR3 DNA reads as TGCGCCAGCAGCTTTGACAGCTCTGGGGCCAACGTCCTGACTTTC.

The rearrangement links TRBV29-1 to TRBJ2-5; 8 bases match TRBD1. The CDR3 loop spans 15 amino acids. Germline values: CDR1 SQVTM, CDR2 ANQGSEA. V lost 2 bases and J lost 0; bases outside the gene matches: 5. The CDR3 bases are TGCAGCGTTGAAAGAGGACAGGGTTACCAAGAGACCCAGTACTTC. It translates to CSVERGQGYQETQYF.

To note about this clone: The same CDR3 also results from other DNA sequences found in this sample. The J gene is TRBJ2-3, the V gene TRBV6-4, with unresolved D. The CDR3 length is 13 residues. Germline CDR1 is MRHNA and CDR2 is SNTAGT. V was clipped by 4 bases and J by 1 base, with 6 bases between them. The CDR3: CASSVGGTDTQYF. CDR3 coding DNA: TGTGCCAGCAGTGTTGGGGGCACAGATACGCAGTATTTT.

The chain couples TRBV27 to TRBJ2-5; D gene uncertain. Trimming removed 5 bases from V and 7 bases from J, with 11 bases in between. Germline values: CDR1 MNHEY, CDR2 SMNVEV (reference sequence). The CDR3 consists of 12 residues. The CDR3 loop is CASSPPGRTQYF. The CDR3, as DNA: TGTGCCAGCAGTCCGCCCGGTAGGACCCAGTACTTC.

This chain connects TRBV6-1 to TRBJ1-4; D possibly corresponds to TRBD1 (5 bases). Germline V gene sequence: CDR1 MNHNS, CDR2 SASEGT. V lost 7 bases and J 3 bases, leaving 12 bases between the germline ends. This CDR3 contains 14 residues. The CDR3 loop is CASNQGYSNEKLFF. Written as DNA, the CDR3 is TGTGCCAGCAATCAGGGATACTCTAATGAAAAACTGTTTTTT.

J is TRBJ1-1 and V is TRBV18; tentatively, D is TRBD1 (5 bases). Germline CDR1 and CDR2: KGHSH and LQKENI. The CDR3 sequence is 13 residues long. Deletions cut 4 bases from V and 5 bases from J, with 11 bases between. The CDR3 nucleotides are TGTGCCAGCTCACAGGGAGGGGTAACTGAAGCTTTCTTT. It specifies CASSQGGVTEAFF. Full variable domain (outside the CDR3, taken from reference TRBV18 and TRBJ1-1): NAGVMQNPRHLVRRRGQEARLRCSPMKGHSHVYWYRQLPEEGLKFMVYLQKENIIDESGMPKERFSAEFPKEGPSILRIQQVVRGDSAAYFCASSQGGVTEAFFGQGTRLTVV.

This chain connects TRBV5-1 to TRBJ1-4, with D maybe TRBD1 (5 bases). The CDR3 consists of 14 residues. Germline assignment: CDR1 SGHRS and CDR2 YFSETQ. V was trimmed by 0 bases and J by 7 bases, leaving 10 bases between them. The CDR3 nucleotides read TGCGCCAGCAGCTTGGTTGGGGGACCTGAAAAACTGTTTTTT. Translation: CASSLVGGPEKLFF.

Worth noting for this clone: Other DNA sequences in this sample translate to the same CDR3. This chain joins TRBV4-3 and TRBJ1-5, with no clear D. Germline loops: CDR1 LGHNA, CDR2 YSLEER. The CDR3 runs to 14 residues. V was clipped by 0 bases and J by 4 bases, with 7 bases between them. This chain's CDR3 is CASSQEEGNQPQHF. As DNA, the CDR3 is TGCGCCAGCAGCCAAGAAGAGGGAAATCAGCCCCAGCATTTT.

Turning to this clone: Additional DNA sequences in this sample encode the identical CDR3. The V and J genes are TRBV5-1 and TRBJ2-7; D remains ambiguous. Trimming took 0 bases from V and 1 from J, leaving 5 bases between them. Germline CDR1 reads SGHRS; CDR2 reads YFSETQ. This CDR3 comprises 13 residues. In DNA, the CDR3 is TGCGCCAGCAGCTTGGATAGGTCCTACGAGCAGTACTTC. This translates into CASSLDRSYEQYF.

The CDR3, as DNA: TGTGCCAGCAGCGTAGGCAGTTCACTGAGCACAGATACGCAGTATTTT. Its protein is CASSVGSSLSTDTQYF. V and J are TRBV9 and TRBJ2-3, with D unclear. CDR1 is SGDLS and CDR2 is YYNGEE in the germline V gene. The CDR3 loop spans 16 amino acids. V lost 0 bases to trimming and J lost 0 bases, with 11 bases between them.

V gene TRBV19 combines with J gene TRBJ2-7, with TRBD2 identical over 7 bases. The CDR3 is 14 amino acids. V was clipped by 3 bases and J by 2 bases; unmatched bases: 4. Per the germline V gene, CDR1 is LNHDA and CDR2 is SQIVND (reference sequence). The CDR3 DNA follows: TGTGCCAGTAGTATCTTAGCGGGTACCTACGAGCAGTACTTC. Translated: CASSILAGTYEQYF. Full variable domain (missing parts from reference TRBV19 and TRBJ2-7): DGGITQSPKYLFRKEGQNVTLSCEQNLNHDAMYWYRQDPGQGLRLIYYSQIVNDFQKGDIAEGYSVSREKKESFPLTVTSAQKNPTAFYLCASSILAGTYEQYFGPGTRLTVT.

The genes are TRBV10-3 and TRBJ2-3, with TRBD2 identical over 11 bases. Germline assignment: CDR1 ENHRY and CDR2 SYGVKD. The V and J ends lost 0 bases and 0 bases, in that order; junction bases with no gene match: 5. The length of the CDR3 is 18 residues. The CDR3 DNA is TGTGCCATCAGTGAGTCAGGGACTAGCGGAACTAGCACAGATACGCAGTATTTT. Translating gives CAISESGTSGTSTDTQYF.

This clone was detected only once. The J gene is TRBJ1-4, the V gene TRBV5-5; a weak D match, TRBD1 (5 bases). The CDR3 runs 16 residues. Looked up from germline, CDR1 is SGHKS and CDR2 is YYEKEE (reference sequence). Deletions cut 2 bases from V and 0 bases from J, with 11 bases between. The CDR3 reads CASSFGHGATNEKLFF. The CDR3 region has the DNA TGTGCCAGCAGCTTTGGACACGGAGCAACTAATGAAAAACTGTTTTTT.

On this clone: This specimen includes other DNA sequences encoding the same CDR3. The V and J genes are TRBV5-4 and TRBJ1-2; D uncertain. Per the germline V gene, CDR1 is SGHNT and CDR2 is YYREEE (reference sequence). This CDR3 has 13 residues. Trimming pared 5 bases from V and 2 bases from J, leaving 10 bases between. DNA for the CDR3: TGTGCCAGCAGTTTTGACGGGAACTATGGCTACACCTTC. Its translation is CASSFDGNYGYTF.

The DNA for the CDR3 is TGTGCCTGTACTCACTCGGGGGGGAGGGAGCAGTACTTC. Translating gives CACTHSGGREQYF. The genes are TRBV30 and TRBJ2-7, with TRBD2 matching over 8 bases. The CDR3 covers 13 residues. V shed 6 bases and J 7 bases; nucleotides not matched to a gene: 11. Germline assignment: CDR1 GTSNPN and CDR2 SVGIG (reference sequence).

V and J are TRBV18 and TRBJ2-4, with unresolved D. The ends were cut back, 3 bases at V and 1 base at J, with 7 bases in the middle. Germline V gene sequence: CDR1 KGHSH, CDR2 LQKENI. The CDR3 consists of 14 residues. CDR3 residues: CASSPTAAKNIQYF. The CDR3 bases are TGTGCCAGCTCACCCACGGCCGCCAAAAACATTCAGTACTTC.

The rearrangement uses TRBV5-6 and TRBJ2-7; D uncertain. Trimming stripped 7 bases from V and 4 bases from J, with 18 bases between. The CDR3 covers 14 residues. Germline CDR1 and CDR2: SGHDT and YYEEEE. CDR3 in amino acids: CASAPDGPNYEQYF. The CDR3 DNA follows: TGTGCCAGCGCACCGGACGGACCTAATTACGAGCAGTACTTC.

V is TRBV30 and J is TRBJ1-1, with TRBD1 as a possible D gene (6 bases). The CDR3 runs 13 residues. The germline gives CDR1 GTSNPN, CDR2 SVGIG (reference sequence). Between the trimmed V and J ends, which lost 0 bases and 10 bases, there was a span of 15 bases. The CDR3 DNA reads as TGTGCCTGGAGTGTACTTTCAGGGGCAGGAGCTTTCTTT. This encodes CAWSVLSGAGAFF.

This sequence joins TRBV28 and TRBJ1-5; 8 nucleotides line up with TRBD1. Trimming cost V 6 bases and J 6 bases; bases outside gene matches: 7. From germline, CDR1 is MDHEN and CDR2 SYDVKM. CDR3 length equals 14 residues. The CDR3 nucleotides are TGTGCCAGCAGCCTGACAGGGACAGGTCAGCCCCAGCATTTT. Translation: CASSLTGTGQPQHF.

The chain recombines TRBV6-5 with TRBJ1-2; D ambiguous. Trimming stripped 6 bases from V and 2 bases from J, with 7 bases between. The CDR3 sequence is 12 residues long. CDR1 and CDR2 (germline): MNHEY, SVGAGI. CDR3 residues: CASSAGNYGYTF. CDR3 in DNA: TGTGCCAGCAGCGCCGGGAACTATGGCTACACCTTC.

The V and J genes are TRBV7-9 and TRBJ2-7; D call uncertain. Germline-derived CDR1 and CDR2 are SEHNR and FQNEAQ (reference sequence). The CDR3 sequence is 12 residues long. V lost 5 bases and J 4 bases, leaving 9 bases between the germline ends. CDR3 residues: CASSRTQYEQYF. In DNA, the CDR3 is TGTGCCAGCAGCCGAACCCAATACGAGCAGTACTTC.

The rearrangement links TRBV6-4 to TRBJ1-1; D is uncertain. CDR3 length: 14 amino acids. V lost 6 bases, J lost 4 bases, and 15 bases lay in between. Germline V gives CDR1 MRHNA, CDR2 SNTAGT. CDR3 bases: TGTGCCAGCAGGCCGAGGGCGGGGAGCACTGAAGCTTTCTTT. Protein sequence: CASRPRAGSTEAFF.

The CDR3 loop is CASSLNEKLFF. In DNA form, the CDR3 reads TGTGCCAGCAGCCTCAATGAAAAACTGTTTTTT. This chain uses TRBV2 with TRBJ1-4; no reliable D call. Trimming removed 6 bases at V and 5 bases at J, with 4 bases between. The CDR3 is made up of 11 amino acids. Germline CDR1 reads SNHLY; CDR2 reads FYNNEI.

This chain links TRBV6-1 with TRBJ2-2; D possibly corresponds to TRBD2 (5 bases). Trimming removed 7 bases from V and 6 bases from J, with 18 bases in between. The CDR3 sequence is 15 residues long. Germline V lookup: CDR1 MNHNS, CDR2 SASEGT. The CDR3 DNA follows: TGTGCCAGCACCCTCTATTGGAATAGCGCCGGGGAGCTGTTTTTT. Protein: CASTLYWNSAGELFF.

The chain uses TRBV2 and TRBJ2-2, with 7 bases aligning to TRBD2. Trimming cost V 6 bases and J 1 base; bases outside gene matches: 5. CDR1 is SNHLY, CDR2 FYNNEI, per germline. The CDR3 covers 15 residues. This chain's CDR3 is CASRTERGNTGELFF. The DNA of the CDR3 is TGTGCCAGCAGGACCGAGCGGGGGAACACCGGGGAGCTGTTTTTT.

The chain uses TRBV6-5 and TRBJ1-3, with D unclear. The CDR3 covers 14 residues. Trimming cost V 5 bases and J 0 bases, with 8 bases left between them. From germline, CDR1 is MNHEY and CDR2 SVGAGI. The CDR3 nucleotides read TGTGCCAGCAGTCGTTTGGGCTCTGGAAACACCATATATTTT. Residues: CASSRLGSGNTIYF.

Here the CDR3 DNA reads TGTGCCAGCAGCTTGAAAGGGGTGCGGGAGCAGTACTTC. Translation: CASSLKGVREQYF. This rearrangement joins TRBV5-8 to TRBJ2-7, with D perhaps matching TRBD1 (5 bases). V gave up 1 base and J gave up 7 bases, with 12 bases separating them. This CDR3 contains 13 residues. Germline V gene sequence: CDR1 SGHTS, CDR2 YDEGEE.